This T cell receptor (beta chain) appears in the sequencing data of a study of monozygotic twins with inflammatory bowel disease. Study observations and caveats: Among IBD patients, fewer clonotypes were shared with others than among healthy twins, especially with disease activity. The co-twins with IBD showed lower TCRbeta diversity (inverse Simpson) than their healthy siblings.

Each sample had eight separate cDNA synthesis reactions. Via template switching, UMIs carrying a 6-nucleotide sample barcode were introduced. TCRdb re-called the 5' RACE reads; one entry per CDR3 protein, DNA not given. In all, the sample yields about 160,000 distinct CDR3 sequences. Comments on this clonotype: Its specificity is unknown.

The origin of this receptor is a human donor with ulcerative colitis or Crohn's disease, or a healthy co-twin of an affected twin (not recorded which). The sequencing sample was made of blood.

The CDR3 is CASPPPTGGDDTEAFF. The chain is built from TRBV28 and TRBJ1-1; lacking DNA, the TRBD1 call made by TCRdb goes unchecked. CDR1 and CDR2 (germline): MDHEN, SYDVKM. The CDR3 contains 16 residues.